The 8 T cell receptor beta chains below were found in one sample sequenced in a study of CD8+CD57+ T cells in acquired aplastic anemia listed by TCRdb under 2018. The sequencer was an Illumina HiSeq 2000. Profiling of TCR beta VDJ combinations and CDR3 sequences used genomic DNA as the template. The public reads were reanalyzed by TCRdb: fastp trimming at Q25, MiXCR alignment, in-frame beta chains only. Rows merge per CDR3 protein into single entries with the most common DNA and genes. The sample profile shows 150,000 to 200,000 distinct CDR3 sequences; roughly two thirds of them were found once. The ten largest clones represent around 45% of the sample. Expansion of CD8+CD57+ cells had been shown by flow cytometry in the patients chosen for sequencing. Material: sorted CD4+, CD8+, or CD8+CD57+ T cells (not recorded which) from PBMCs. The source is a human donor with aplastic anemia.

The chain recombines TRBV25-1 with TRBJ2-7; TRBD1 matches 8 bases. This CDR3 has 15 amino acids. Germline lookup yields CDR1 MGHDK and CDR2 SYGVNS. The trim removed 3 bases at V and 2 bases at J, leaving 6 bases unmatched. The CDR3 is CASSDGDRKTYEQYF. DNA of the CDR3: TGTGCCAGCAGTGATGGGGACAGGAAGACCTACGAGCAGTACTTC.

As regards this clonotype: One junction end disagrees with the germline gene, perhaps due to a read error. V usage is TRBV10-3 and J usage is TRBJ1-6; D not certain. The V gene's germline CDR1 is ENHRY and CDR2 SYGVKD. The CDR3 sequence is 17 residues long. In DNA form, the CDR3 reads TGTGCCAGCAGTTACCCACCTTCTCAGTTCTATAATTCACCCCTCCACTTT. It codes for CASSYPPSQFYNSPLHF.

This chain links TRBV29-1 with TRBJ2-3, with D perhaps matching TRBD2 (6 bases). Looked up from germline, CDR1 is SQVTM and CDR2 is ANQGSEA. This CDR3 region has 14 residues. V was trimmed by 7 bases and J by 1 base, leaving 15 bases between them. The CDR3 DNA reads as TGCAGCGCGAAATTTAGCGGCCGCACAGATACGCAGTATTTT. This gives the protein CSAKFSGRTDTQYF.

The V call is TRBV20-1, the J call TRBJ2-7; D is tentatively TRBD1 or TRBD2 (5 bases each). CDR3 length: 14 amino acids. V was pared by 1 base and J by 7 bases, with 17 bases between. The V gene's germline CDR1 is DFQATT and CDR2 SNEGSKA (reference sequence). The CDR3 bases are TGCAGTGCTAGAGCCGAACAGGACTTTGGAGAGCAGTACTTC. Protein: CSARAEQDFGEQYF.

This clonotype was recorded once. V gene TRBV2 combines with J gene TRBJ2-7; weak D call: TRBD2 (6 bases). CDR1 is SNHLY, CDR2 FYNNEI, per germline. The V end lost 0 bases, the J end lost 0 bases, and 12 bases lay between the germline ends. The CDR3 sequence is 16 residues long. The CDR3 is CASSEAWGLPSYEQYF. In DNA, the CDR3 is TGTGCCAGCAGTGAAGCGTGGGGACTTCCCTCCTACGAGCAGTACTTC.

This clonotype was counted at least ten times. The rearrangement joins TRBV25-1 to TRBJ2-5; D unclear. V dropped 3 bases and J dropped 5 bases, with 19 bases sitting between them. Germline CDR1 and CDR2: MGHDK and SYGVNS. The CDR3 extends over 16 amino acids. The CDR3 region is CASSEPTDRSWETQYF. The CDR3 DNA follows: TGTGCCAGCAGTGAGCCGACTGATCGCTCATGGGAGACCCAGTACTTC.

This sequence joins TRBV19 and TRBJ2-2; D remains ambiguous. Germline V gives CDR1 LNHDA, CDR2 SQIVND (reference sequence). V was shortened by 3 bases and J by 6 bases, with 14 bases between the two germline ends. The CDR3 runs to 15 residues. CDR3 sequence: CASSMVAGRAGELFF. The CDR3 DNA follows: TGTGCCAGTAGTATGGTAGCTGGTCGGGCCGGGGAGCTGTTTTTT.

CDR3 sequence (DNA): TGTGCCAGCAGCGTAGAGGGCAGGCCGGATGAAAAACTGTTTTTT. Protein product: CASSVEGRPDEKLFF. The gene calls are TRBV9 and TRBJ1-4; D not resolved. Trimming pared 0 bases from V and 6 bases from J, leaving 12 bases between. CDR1 SGDLS and CDR2 YYNGEE come from the germline V gene. The CDR3 contains 15 residues.